This T cell receptor (beta chain) stems from a study of human T cells and chemical hapten exposure. Study findings and constraints: DPC sensitization produced no change in TCRs with frequency above 1 in 1000.

Germline V gives CDR1 SGHRS, CDR2 YFSETQ. The length of the CDR3 is 15 residues. Trimming cost V 0 bases and J 2 bases, with 9 bases left between them. The time point: pre-sensitization, week 0. Treatment given: therapeutic diphenylcyclopropenone sensitization with weekly scalp DPC. TCRdb re-analysed the RACE reads in MiXCR, keeping a single row per CDR3 protein. The data hold 250,000 to 300,000 distinct CDR3 sequences, with around 7.3% observed a single time. To note about this clonotype: As yet, its antigen is unknown.

This TCR came from a man between 18 and 29 years old with alopecia areata. Some clones in this sample may be carry-over from other donors' samples. The V gene is TRBV5-1, the J gene TRBJ2-1; no reliable D call. The sequenced sample was whole blood, obtained in connection with sensitization to the hapten diphenylcyclopropenone (DPC). The DNA for the CDR3 is TGCGCCAGCAGCTTGGTACAGAACACCTACAATGAGCAGTTCTTC. Amino acid sequence: CASSLVQNTYNEQFF.